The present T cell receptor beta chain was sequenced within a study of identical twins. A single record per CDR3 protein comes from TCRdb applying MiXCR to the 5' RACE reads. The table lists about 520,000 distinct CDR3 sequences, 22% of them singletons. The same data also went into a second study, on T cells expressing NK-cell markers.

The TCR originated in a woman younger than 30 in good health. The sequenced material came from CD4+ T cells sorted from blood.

Here the CDR3 reads CASSPRNVLTF. CDR3 bases: TGTGCCAGCAGCCCGAGGAACGTCCTGACTTTC. The rearrangement joins TRBV13 to TRBJ2-6; no reliable D call. Per the germline V gene, CDR1 is PRHDT and CDR2 is FYEKMQ (reference sequence). CDR3 length equals 11 residues. Deletions cut 5 bases from V and 10 bases from J, with 6 bases between.